The 10 T cell receptor beta chains reported below all come from one sample, sequenced in a study of T cell clusters in autoimmune cytopenias. TRB amplification used roughly 250 ng of peripheral blood genomic DNA. One tube held mixed TRB-A and TRB-B primer pools for touch-down PCR. TCRdb reprocessed the multiplex PCR reads; each CDR3 protein has one entry and no DNA is given. The specimen's table records over a thousand distinct CDR3 sequences. Sequences were obtained from peripheral blood. These receptors were obtained from a human donor with an autoimmune cytopenia or autoimmune hepatitis (not recorded which).

This chain connects TRBV7-2 to TRBJ2-5. This CDR3 has 11 amino acids. Germline V gives CDR1 SGHTA, CDR2 FQGNSA. CDR3 protein: CASSLWETQYF.

The chain links TRBV7-9 to TRBJ2-1; TCRdb reports TRBD2, a call that lacks DNA to check it against. CDR1 is SEHNR, CDR2 FQNEAQ, per germline (reference sequence). The CDR3 covers 16 residues. The CDR3: CASSLGLAETYNEQFF.

V and J are TRBV6-1 and TRBJ2-3; the TCRdb call, TRBD2, lacks DNA for checking. There are 17 residues in the CDR3. Germline CDR1 MNHNS, CDR2 SASEGT. The CDR3 sequence: CASRRSLAGGGGDTQYF.

The rearrangement uses TRBV5-1 and TRBJ1-2; TCRdb's D call, TRBD1, is unchecked because there is no DNA. Germline CDR1 is SGHRS and CDR2 is YFSETQ. The CDR3 covers 18 residues. The CDR3 sequence: CASSLEVSLGGPNYGYTF.

This chain connects TRBV6-4 to TRBJ2-2. Per germline, CDR1 MRHNA and CDR2 SNTAGT. This CDR3 contains 13 residues. CDR3: CASSDRDTGELFF.

This clonotype is identified as medium-sized from frequency. The V call is TRBV5-6, the J call TRBJ1-5. CDR1 is SGHDT and CDR2 is YYEEEE in the germline V gene. The CDR3 spans 14 residues. The CDR3 sequence is CASSLGGRVQPQHF.

The V call is TRBV14, the J call TRBJ2-1; TCRdb reports TRBD2, a call that lacks DNA to check it against. CDR1 and CDR2 from the germline V gene are SGHDN and FVKESK. The length of the CDR3 is 18 residues. The CDR3 reads CASSQVVGSGRKGNEQFF.

This chain joins TRBV12-3 or TRBV12-4 and TRBJ2-3; no DNA is available, so the TRBD2 call from TCRdb remains unchecked. There are 14 residues in the CDR3. The chain's CDR3 is CASSFRLAVTTQYF.

The V gene is TRBV30, the J gene TRBJ1-2; with no DNA, the TCRdb D assignment of TRBD1 cannot be verified. Germline values: CDR1 GTSNPN, CDR2 SVGIG (reference sequence). The CDR3 consists of 15 residues. The CDR3 here is CAWNPGRTLNYGYTF.

In terms of frequency, this clonotype is medium-sized. The chain employs TRBV20-1 and TRBJ1-2; there is no DNA to check the TCRdb D call of TRBD1. This CDR3 spans 12 amino acids. Germline V gene lookup returns CDR1 DFQATT and CDR2 SNEGSKA (reference sequence). The CDR3 loop reads CTRDSVDYGYTF.